These 23 T cell receptor beta chains originate from one sample sequenced in a study of CD8+ T cells in alopecia areata. RNA, once extracted, was reverse transcribed into cDNA for use as the sequencing template. Here immunoSEQ multiplex PCR was the method, and the copy in TCRdb shows in-frame clones only, minus some. The repertoire has 160,000 or so clones, 55% to 75% of them found once; the top ten carry 0.91%. Documented treatment: oral pan-JAK inhibitor, 5-10 mg twice daily. The specimen was CD4+ T cells sorted from blood, collected at week 4, from a patient treated with tofacitinib. The source is a human donor with alopecia areata.

This chain joins TRBV5-1 and TRBJ2-6; TRBD2 might be the D (6 bases). This CDR3 has 16 residues. The V end was cut by 4 bases, the J end by 4 bases, with 15 bases between. Germline V gene data show CDR1 as SGHRS and CDR2 as YFSETQ. The DNA of the CDR3 is TGCGCCAGCAGCCCAGGACGGGGGTTGGGGGCCAACGTCCTGACTTTC. This gives the protein CASSPGRGLGANVLTF.

The chain links TRBV9 to TRBJ2-2; no reliable D call. CDR3 size: 12 residues. CDR1 and CDR2 (germline): SGDLS, YYNGEE. V was shortened by 2 bases and J by 7 bases, with 6 bases between the two germline ends. DNA for the CDR3: TGTGCCAGCAGCGTTGGCTTCGGGGAGCTGTTTTTT. Its protein product is CASSVGFGELFF. Looking up the rest from reference TRBV9 and TRBJ2-2 gives the full variable domain: DSGVTQTPKHLITATGQRVTLRCSPRSGDLSVYWYQQSLDQGLQFLIQYYNGEERAKGNILERFSAQQFPDLHSELNLSSLELGDSALYFCASSVGFGELFFGEGSRLTVL.

This chain uses TRBV30 with TRBJ2-6; maybe TRBD1 (6 bases). Between the trimmed V and J ends, which lost 8 bases and 0 bases, there was a span of 17 bases. The V gene's germline CDR1 is GTSNPN and CDR2 SVGIG (reference sequence). This CDR3 contains 16 residues. The CDR3 nucleotides read TGTGCCCACAATCCGGGACACAGCTCTGGGGCCAACGTCCTGACTTTC. It encodes CAHNPGHSSGANVLTF.

This chain links TRBV7-6 with TRBJ1-6; weak D call: TRBD1 (6 bases). V lost 4 bases to trimming and J lost 10 bases, with 20 bases between them. The germline V gene has CDR1 SGHVS and CDR2 FNYEAQ. This CDR3 comprises 16 residues. Written as DNA, the CDR3 is TGTGCCAGCAGCTCAACCCTCAGGGGAGGTGGATCACCCCTCCACTTT. Its translation: CASSSTLRGGGSPLHF.

The chain carries TRBV29-1 and TRBJ1-5; TRBD1 matches at 7 bases. The CDR3 is 12 amino acids. V dropped 5 bases and J dropped 4; count of bases not matched to a gene: 2. Germline-derived CDR1 and CDR2 are SQVTM and ANQGSEA. Here the CDR3 DNA reads TGCAGCGTTAAGGGGGCGAATCAGCCCCAGCATTTT. This gives the protein CSVKGANQPQHF.

This clone is a singleton in its sample. The rearrangement joins TRBV5-1 to TRBJ2-7; 7 bases map to TRBD1. With V trimmed by 1 base and J by 7 bases, 11 bases remained unmatched. The CDR3 is 15 residues long. CDR1 SGHRS and CDR2 YFSETQ come from the germline V gene. This chain's CDR3 is CASSLLTGQPGEQYF. The CDR3 region has the DNA TGCGCCAGCAGCTTGTTGACGGGACAGCCGGGGGAGCAGTACTTC.

The gene calls are TRBV27 and TRBJ1-5, with TRBD1 as a possible D gene (5 bases). Germline V gene data show CDR1 as MNHEY and CDR2 as SMNVEV (reference sequence). The CDR3 runs 15 residues. The V gene lost 6 bases and the J gene lost 5 bases, with 17 bases spanning the gap. The CDR3 region has the DNA TGTGCCAGCAGGCCCCCGGGTGGGGGGGATCAGCCCCAGCATTTT. Protein sequence: CASRPPGGGDQPQHF.

This clone was detected a few times. The V call is TRBV28, the J call TRBJ2-2; perhaps TRBD1 as D (5 bases). The germline gives CDR1 MDHEN, CDR2 SYDVKM. Trimming took off 2 bases at V and 1 base at J, with 5 bases between the two ends. The CDR3 covers 14 residues. The CDR3: CASSLTGNTGELFF. The CDR3 DNA reads as TGTGCCAGCAGTTTAACAGGGAACACCGGGGAGCTGTTTTTT.

This chain uses TRBV27 with TRBJ1-2; the D gene is possibly TRBD1 (5 bases). Germline CDR1 MNHEY, CDR2 SMNVEV (reference sequence). CDR3 length equals 17 residues. V shed 6 bases and J shed 4 bases, with 24 bases lying between them. CDR3 nucleotides: TGTGCCAGCAGCCCCGGGTGGGGCGGGGCGTCAGTCTATGGCTACACCTTC. It yields the protein CASSPGWGGASVYGYTF.

This chain uses TRBV21-1 with TRBJ1-6. TRBV21-1 is a known pseudogene. This CDR3 spans 16 amino acids. The CDR3 protein is CASSRSRGRLDSPLHF. DNA of the CDR3: TGTGCCAGCAGCAGGAGCCGGGGACGATTGGATTCACCCCTCCACTTT.

The chain combines TRBV4-1 with TRBJ2-7; D gene unclear. V lost 3 bases to trimming and J lost 0 bases, with 6 bases between them. The germline V gene encodes CDR1 MGHRA and CDR2 YSYEKL. The CDR3 runs 13 residues. The DNA of the CDR3 is TGCGCCAGCAGCCATGGCAGCTCCTACGAGCAGTACTTC. This codes for CASSHGSSYEQYF.

This clone showed up just once. This chain uses TRBV13 with TRBJ1-6; 10 bases match TRBD1. The CDR3 is made up of 14 amino acids. Germline V gene data show CDR1 as PRHDT and CDR2 as FYEKMQ (reference sequence). Trimming removed 4 bases from V and 7 bases from J; junction bases left unmatched: 1. CDR3 region: CASSWGQGNSPLHF. DNA for the CDR3: TGTGCCAGCAGCTGGGGACAGGGGAATTCACCCCTCCACTTT.

The chain links TRBV7-2 to TRBJ2-6; no clear D. V dropped 4 bases and J dropped 2 bases, with 6 bases sitting between them. Per germline, CDR1 SGHTA and CDR2 FQGNSA. The CDR3 contains 14 residues. CDR3 DNA: TGTGCCAGCAGCTACCCCACTGGGGCCAACGTCCTGACTTTC. Protein sequence: CASSYPTGANVLTF.

The genes are TRBV29-1 and TRBJ2-1, with TRBD2 matching 7 bases. The CDR3 length is 13 residues. CDR1 SQVTM and CDR2 ANQGSEA come from the germline V gene. Trimming removed 6 bases from V and 2 bases from J; junction bases left unmatched: 4. In DNA, the CDR3 is TGCAGCGTGGCCGCGGGGGCCTACAATGAGCAGTTCTTC. It is translated as CSVAAGAYNEQFF.

This clone was counted at least ten times. The CDR3 region is CASSWRTGTGELFF. The CDR3 DNA sequence: TGTGCCAGCAGCTGGCGGACGGGCACCGGGGAGCTGTTTTTT. The V call is TRBV7-8, the J call TRBJ2-2, with no clear D. This CDR3 region has 14 residues. Trimming removed 4 bases at V and 4 bases at J, with 10 bases between. Germline V gives CDR1 SGHVS, CDR2 FQNEAQ. Looking up the rest from reference TRBV7-8 and TRBJ2-2 gives the full variable domain: GAGVSQSPRYKVAKRGQDVALRCDPISGHVSLFWYQQALGQGPEFLTYFQNEAQLDKSGLPSDRFFAERPEGSVSTLKIQRTQQEDSAVYLCASSWRTGTGELFFGEGSRLTVL.

This chain connects TRBV29-1 to TRBJ1-5, with TRBD1 as a possible D gene (6 bases). CDR1 SQVTM and CDR2 ANQGSEA come from the germline V gene. The V and J ends lost 2 bases and 6 bases respectively, with 14 bases between them. The length of the CDR3 is 14 residues. CDR3 in amino acids: CSVELQGPGQPQHF. Written as DNA, the CDR3 is TGCAGCGTTGAACTTCAGGGGCCTGGTCAGCCCCAGCATTTT. Based on the CDR3 plus reference TRBV29-1 and TRBJ1-5, the full variable domain is SAVISQKPSRDICQRGTSLTIQCQVDSQVTMMFWYRQQPGQSLTLIATANQGSEATYESGFVIDKFPISRPNLTFSTLTVSNMSPEDSSIYLCSVELQGPGQPQHFGDGTRLSIL.

The CDR3 reads CASSQEGGTIEQYF. CDR3 DNA: TGTGCCAGCAGCCAAGAGGGGGGGACTATCGAGCAGTACTTC. This rearrangement joins TRBV4-2 to TRBJ2-7, with 7 bases lining up with TRBD2. Losses at the gene ends were 0 bases for V and 6 bases for J; bases not matched to a gene: 5. The CDR3 runs to 14 residues. Germline values: CDR1 LGHNA, CDR2 YNFKEQ.

This clone was observed a handful of times. The rearrangement links TRBV6-4 to TRBJ2-6; D possibly corresponds to TRBD1 (6 bases). CDR1 is MRHNA, CDR2 SNTAGT, per germline. CDR3 length equals 15 residues. Between the trimmed V and J ends, which lost 3 bases and 9 bases, there was a span of 15 bases. In DNA form, the CDR3 reads TGTGCCAGCAGTGAATGGGGCAGGGGTTACAACGTCCTGACTTTC. It specifies CASSEWGRGYNVLTF.

This clone was observed a few times. The rearrangement joins TRBV29-1 to TRBJ2-1, with 12 bases fitting TRBD2. In germline, CDR1 is SQVTM, CDR2 ANQGSEA. The CDR3 has 13 residues. Unmatched junction bases numbered 2, after V lost 1 base and J lost 10 bases. CDR3 DNA: TGCAGCGTTGAAGGACTAGCGGGGGAAGAGCAGTTCTTC. It codes for CSVEGLAGEEQFF.

The gene calls are TRBV29-1 and TRBJ2-5; D remains ambiguous. There are 11 residues in the CDR3. V gave up 5 bases and J gave up 4 bases, with 8 bases separating them. The germline V gene encodes CDR1 SQVTM and CDR2 ANQGSEA. CDR3 amino acids: CSVFRGETQYF. The CDR3 DNA reads TGCAGCGTTTTTAGAGGAGAGACCCAGTACTTC. Using reference TRBV29-1 and TRBJ2-5 for the parts outside the CDR3, the full variable domain is SAVISQKPSRDICQRGTSLTIQCQVDSQVTMMFWYRQQPGQSLTLIATANQGSEATYESGFVIDKFPISRPNLTFSTLTVSNMSPEDSSIYLCSVFRGETQYFGPGTRLLVL.

The genes are TRBV29-1 and TRBJ1-4, with 8 bases aligning to TRBD1. The CDR3 consists of 15 residues. Germline CDR1 reads SQVTM; CDR2 reads ANQGSEA. V lost 0 bases to trimming and J lost 8 bases; unmatched junction nucleotides: 8. CDR3 DNA sequence: TGCAGCGTTGAAGACCGAGACAGGGGCTACGAAAAACTGTTTTTT. Translation: CSVEDRDRGYEKLFF.

This CDR3 is CASSPQSGGGDEQYF. CDR3 nucleotides: TGTGCCAGCAGCCCCCAAAGCGGGGGCGGAGACGAGCAGTACTTC. The chain joins TRBV7-2 to TRBJ2-7; 8 nucleotides agree with TRBD2. J gave up 5 bases and V 5 bases, and 11 bases lay outside the gene matches. CDR1 is SGHTA and CDR2 is FQGNSA in the germline V gene. This CDR3 has 15 amino acids. Together with reference TRBV7-2 and TRBJ2-7, the CDR3 gives the full variable domain: GAGVSQSPSNKVTEKGKDVELRCDPISGHTALYWYRQSLGQGLEFLIYFQGNSAPDKSGLPSDRFSAERTGGSVSTLTIQRTQQEDSAVYLCASSPQSGGGDEQYFGPGTRLTVT.

V gene TRBV25-1 combines with J gene TRBJ2-7; 7 bases are a match to TRBD1. The CDR3 has 14 residues. J gave up 5 bases and V 4 bases, and 8 bases lay outside the gene matches. Germline loops: CDR1 MGHDK, CDR2 SYGVNS. The CDR3 spells CASSGFRDSHEQYF. DNA for the CDR3: TGTGCCAGCAGTGGGTTCCGGGACAGCCACGAGCAGTACTTC.